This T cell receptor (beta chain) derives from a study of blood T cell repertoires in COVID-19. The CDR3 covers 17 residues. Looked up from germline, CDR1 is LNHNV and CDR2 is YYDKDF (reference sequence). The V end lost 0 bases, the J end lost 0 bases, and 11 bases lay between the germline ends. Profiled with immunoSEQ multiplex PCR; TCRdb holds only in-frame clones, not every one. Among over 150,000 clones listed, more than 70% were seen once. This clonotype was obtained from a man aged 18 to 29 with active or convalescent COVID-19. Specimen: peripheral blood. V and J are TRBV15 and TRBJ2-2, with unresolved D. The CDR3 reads CATSRDRRSANTGELFF. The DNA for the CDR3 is TGTGCCACCAGCAGAGATCGCCGCAGCGCGAACACCGGGGAGCTGTTTTTT.